One and the same sample provided the 15 T cell receptor beta chains below, sequenced in a study of blood T cell repertoires in COVID-19. The data were produced by immunoSEQ multiplex PCR, yet TCRdb's version contains in-frame clones alone and is incomplete. The data show under 200,000 clones, roughly 85% seen once. Sequenced input: peripheral blood. The receptors stem from a woman of 80 years or more with acute or convalescent COVID-19.

The J gene is TRBJ2-2, the V gene TRBV7-2, with D unclear. The V gene's germline CDR1 is SGHTA and CDR2 FQGNSA. This CDR3 is built from 13 residues. The V gene lost 3 bases and the J gene lost 6 bases, with 8 bases spanning the gap. Written as DNA, the CDR3 is TGTGCCAGCAGCTTCTTGGAGTCCGGGGAGCTGTTTTTT. Translating it yields CASSFLESGELFF. Full variable domain (missing parts from reference TRBV7-2 and TRBJ2-2): GAGVSQSPSNKVTEKGKDVELRCDPISGHTALYWYRQSLGQGLEFLIYFQGNSAPDKSGLPSDRFSAERTGGSVSTLTIQRTQQEDSAVYLCASSFLESGELFFGEGSRLTVL.

This clone was seen a handful of times. This chain connects TRBV4-1 to TRBJ2-3; 7 bases match TRBD2. CDR3 size: 14 residues. Germline trimming cut 3 bases from V and 6 bases from J; bases unmatched to any gene: 6. CDR1 and CDR2 from the germline V gene are MGHRA and YSYEKL. The CDR3 protein is CASSQRENGDTQYF. CDR3 sequence (DNA): TGCGCCAGCAGCCAGCGGGAGAATGGGGATACGCAGTATTTT.

The gene calls are TRBV5-5 and TRBJ2-7; possible D gene TRBD2, 6 bases. V was cut by 4 bases and J by 6 bases, with 11 bases left in between. Looked up from germline, CDR1 is SGHKS and CDR2 is YYEKEE (reference sequence). The CDR3 sequence is 12 residues long. The CDR3 loop is CASSRGTSEQYF. The DNA of the CDR3 is TGTGCCAGCAGCCGCGGGACCTCCGAGCAGTACTTC. Based on the CDR3 plus reference TRBV5-5 and TRBJ2-7, the full variable domain is DAGVTQSPTHLIKTRGQQVTLRCSPISGHKSVSWYQQVLGQGPQFIFQYYEKEERGRGNFPDRFSARQFPNYSSELNVNALLLGDSALYLCASSRGTSEQYFGPGTRLTVT.

The chain joins TRBV11-3 to TRBJ2-1; D possibly corresponds to TRBD2 (6 bases). V dropped 1 base and J dropped 9 bases, with 10 bases sitting between them. This CDR3 region has 13 residues. The germline V gene has CDR1 SGHNT and CDR2 YENEEA. CDR3 nucleotides: TGTGCCAGCAGCTTAGGGGGGGAAGCTGAGCAGTTCTTC. Translating gives CASSLGGEAEQFF.

The rearrangement joins TRBV19 to TRBJ1-2; 8 nucleotides match TRBD1. CDR1 LNHDA and CDR2 SQIVND come from the germline V gene (reference sequence). Trimming cost V 4 bases and J 3 bases; bases outside gene matches: 16. The CDR3 is made up of 18 amino acids. The CDR3 DNA is TGTGCCAGTAGTAAAACCGGGACAGGTATTTTCGGTGACTATGGCTACACCTTC. It translates to CASSKTGTGIFGDYGYTF.

The genes are TRBV4-3 and TRBJ2-2; D perhaps matches TRBD2 (7 bases). V was trimmed by 3 bases and J by 4 bases, leaving 15 bases between them. Germline V lookup: CDR1 LGHNA, CDR2 YSLEER. The CDR3 sequence is 16 residues long. CDR3 DNA sequence: TGCGCCAGCAGCCATGGGGAGGGGGGCGTCACCGGGGAGCTGTTTTTT. This codes for CASSHGEGGVTGELFF.

The chain links TRBV25-1 to TRBJ1-3; D unclear. Per the germline V gene, CDR1 is MGHDK and CDR2 is SYGVNS. Between the trimmed V and J ends, which lost 1 base and 0 bases, there was a span of 7 bases. This CDR3 contains 15 residues. The CDR3 nucleotides read TGTGCCAGCAGTGAATGGGCAGACTCTGGAAACACCATATATTTT. This codes for CASSEWADSGNTIYF.

The chain combines TRBV5-1 with TRBJ1-2; weak D call: TRBD1 (5 bases). Trimming shortened V by 4 bases and J by 1 base, and 8 bases separated the two germline ends. This CDR3 region has 13 residues. Germline CDR1 and CDR2: SGHRS and YFSETQ. The CDR3 reads CASSPDSNYGYTF. Here the CDR3 DNA reads TGCGCCAGCAGCCCCGACAGTAACTATGGCTACACCTTC.

The chain is built from TRBV6-1 and TRBJ1-2; TRBD1 matches 9 bases. The CDR3 runs to 15 residues. CDR1 MNHNS and CDR2 SASEGT come from the germline V gene. With 3 bases clipped from V and 4 bases from J, the junction kept 6 bases outside the gene matches. As DNA, the CDR3 is TGTGCCAGCAGTGACCCTGGGACAGGGTCCTATGGCTACACCTTC. As protein: CASSDPGTGSYGYTF.

The chain recombines TRBV27 with TRBJ1-2, with 10 bases aligning to TRBD1. This CDR3 has 14 residues. Germline V gene data show CDR1 as MNHEY and CDR2 as SMNVEV (reference sequence). V dropped 6 bases and J dropped 7; count of bases not matched to a gene: 8. The CDR3 sequence: CASSFHRDRGGYTF. CDR3 DNA sequence: TGTGCCAGCAGCTTCCACCGGGACAGGGGTGGCTACACCTTC.

J is TRBJ2-3 and V is TRBV7-2; D is undetermined. Germline CDR1 is SGHTA and CDR2 is FQGNSA. V was trimmed by 0 bases and J by 0 bases, leaving 7 bases between them. The CDR3 spans 15 residues. CDR3 sequence (DNA): TGTGCCAGCAGCTTAGCGGGCGCTAGCACAGATACGCAGTATTTT. Residues: CASSLAGASTDTQYF.

The rearrangement links TRBV6-6 to TRBJ2-3, with TRBD1 matching 9 bases. V lost 7 bases and J lost 4; bases outside the gene matches: 9. Germline V gene data show CDR1 as MNHNY and CDR2 as SVGAGI (reference sequence). CDR3 length: 15 residues. In DNA, the CDR3 is TGTGCCAGCACCCGGGGGACAGGGTCGGCAGATACGCAGTATTTT. Residues: CASTRGTGSADTQYF.

The gene calls are TRBV7-2 and TRBJ2-1; TRBD2 matches 7 bases. Germline V CDR1 and CDR2: SGHTA, FQGNSA. After removal of 1 base from V and 2 bases from J, the junction contained 2 bases not matched to a gene. The CDR3 covers 15 residues. The CDR3 bases are TGTGCCAGCAGCTTAGTGGGAGGGCCCTACAATGAGCAGTTCTTC. This gives the protein CASSLVGGPYNEQFF.

The chain employs TRBV7-9 and TRBJ2-7; a possible D gene is TRBD1 (5 bases). Trimming left V 4 bases short and J 1 base short, with 8 bases between. CDR3 length: 13 amino acids. The germline V gene encodes CDR1 SEHNR and CDR2 FQNEAQ (reference sequence). CDR3 amino acids: CASSSDSSYEQYF. DNA for the CDR3: TGTGCCAGCAGCTCAGACAGTTCCTACGAGCAGTACTTC.

V usage is TRBV30 and J usage is TRBJ1-5; the D is unclear. Germline V gene lookup returns CDR1 GTSNPN and CDR2 SVGIG (reference sequence). Trimming pared 3 bases from V and 6 bases from J, leaving 21 bases between. The CDR3 length is 16 residues. The CDR3 region has the DNA TGTGCCTGGAGACTGAGCGGGAGCAGTCCGGGTCAGCCCCAGCATTTT. This gives the protein CAWRLSGSSPGQPQHF. Based on the CDR3 plus reference TRBV30 and TRBJ1-5, the full variable domain is SQTIHQWPATLVQPVGSPLSLECTVEGTSNPNLYWYRQAAGRGLQLLFYSVGIGQISSEVPQNLSASRPQDRQFILSSKKLLLSDSGFYLCAWRLSGSSPGQPQHFGDGTRLSIL.